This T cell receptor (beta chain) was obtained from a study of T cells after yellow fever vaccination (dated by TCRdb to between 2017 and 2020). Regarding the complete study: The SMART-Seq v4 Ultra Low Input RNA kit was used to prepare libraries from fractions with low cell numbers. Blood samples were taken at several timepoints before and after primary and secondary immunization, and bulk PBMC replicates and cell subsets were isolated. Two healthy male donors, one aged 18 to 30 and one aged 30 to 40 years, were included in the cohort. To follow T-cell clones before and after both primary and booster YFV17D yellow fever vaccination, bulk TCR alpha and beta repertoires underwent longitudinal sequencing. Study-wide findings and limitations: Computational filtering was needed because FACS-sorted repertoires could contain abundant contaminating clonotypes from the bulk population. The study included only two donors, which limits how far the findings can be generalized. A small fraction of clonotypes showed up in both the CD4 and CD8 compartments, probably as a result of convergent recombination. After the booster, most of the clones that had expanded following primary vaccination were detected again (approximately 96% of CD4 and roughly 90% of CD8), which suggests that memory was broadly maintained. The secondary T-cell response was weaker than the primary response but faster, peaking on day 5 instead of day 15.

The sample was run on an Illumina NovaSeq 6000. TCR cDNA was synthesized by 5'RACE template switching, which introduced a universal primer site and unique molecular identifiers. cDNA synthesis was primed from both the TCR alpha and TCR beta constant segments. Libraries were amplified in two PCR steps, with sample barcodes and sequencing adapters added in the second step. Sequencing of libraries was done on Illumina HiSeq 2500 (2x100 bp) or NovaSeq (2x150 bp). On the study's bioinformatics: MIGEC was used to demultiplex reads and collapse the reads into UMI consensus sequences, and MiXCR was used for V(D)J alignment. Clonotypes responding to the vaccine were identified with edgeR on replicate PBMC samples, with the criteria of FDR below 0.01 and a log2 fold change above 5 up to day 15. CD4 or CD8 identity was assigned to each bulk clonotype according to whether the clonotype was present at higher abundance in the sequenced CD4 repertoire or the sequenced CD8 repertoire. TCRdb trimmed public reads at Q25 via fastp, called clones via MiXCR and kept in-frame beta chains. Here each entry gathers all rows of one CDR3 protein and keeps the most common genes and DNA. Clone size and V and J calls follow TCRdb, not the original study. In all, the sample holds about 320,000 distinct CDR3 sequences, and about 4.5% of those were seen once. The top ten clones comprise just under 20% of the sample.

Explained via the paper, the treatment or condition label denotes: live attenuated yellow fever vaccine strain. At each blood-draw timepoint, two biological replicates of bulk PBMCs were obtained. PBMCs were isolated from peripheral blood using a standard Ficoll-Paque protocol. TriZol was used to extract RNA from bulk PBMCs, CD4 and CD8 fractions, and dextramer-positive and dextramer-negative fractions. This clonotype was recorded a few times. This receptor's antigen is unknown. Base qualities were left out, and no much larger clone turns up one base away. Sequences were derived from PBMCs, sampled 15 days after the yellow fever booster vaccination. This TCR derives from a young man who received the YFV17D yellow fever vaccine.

The bases are TGTGCCAGCAGCCTGCTAGCTGGGGCCAACGTCCTGACTTTC. Its translation is CASSLLAGANVLTF. The rearrangement combines TRBV9 with TRBJ2-6, with the D gene not confidently named. Trimming removed 4 bases from V and 2 bases from J, leaving 7 bases between the germline ends. CDR1 and CDR2, looked up from the germline V gene, are SGDLS and YYNGEE. Inclusive of the bounding cysteine and phenylalanine, the CDR3 is 14 residues long. The sequence is cut down to CDR3 DNA, 42 bases in frame from base 1.